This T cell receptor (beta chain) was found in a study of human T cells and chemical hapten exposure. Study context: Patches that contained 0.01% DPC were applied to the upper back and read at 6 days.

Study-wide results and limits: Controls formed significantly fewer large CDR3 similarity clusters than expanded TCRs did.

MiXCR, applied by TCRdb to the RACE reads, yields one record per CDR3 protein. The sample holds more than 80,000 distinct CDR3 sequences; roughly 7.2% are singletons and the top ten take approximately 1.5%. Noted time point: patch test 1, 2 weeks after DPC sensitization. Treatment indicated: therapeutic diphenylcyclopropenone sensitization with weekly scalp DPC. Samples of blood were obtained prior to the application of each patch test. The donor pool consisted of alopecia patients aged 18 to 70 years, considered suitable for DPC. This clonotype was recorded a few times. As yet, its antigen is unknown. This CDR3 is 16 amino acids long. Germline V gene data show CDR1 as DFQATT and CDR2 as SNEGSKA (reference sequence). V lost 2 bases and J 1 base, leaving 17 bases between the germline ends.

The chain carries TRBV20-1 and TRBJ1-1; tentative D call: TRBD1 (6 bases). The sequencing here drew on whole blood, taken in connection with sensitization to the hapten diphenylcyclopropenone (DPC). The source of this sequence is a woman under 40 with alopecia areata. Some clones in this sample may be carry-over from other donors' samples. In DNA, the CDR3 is TGCAGTGCTAGACCTGGGGTAGACAGGCCGAACACTGAAGCTTTCTTT. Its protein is CSARPGVDRPNTEAFF.